A single sample is the source of the 3 T cell receptor beta chains below, sequenced in a study of T cells in Graves' hyperthyroidism and ophthalmopathy. TCR beta CDR3 regions were amplified from RNA transcripts. The HTBI primer set was used in a first-round RT-PCR of the TCR CDR3. TCRdb reprocessed the multiplex PCR reads with MiXCR, giving one entry per CDR3 protein. Of roughly 580,000 distinct CDR3 sequences listed, 11% to 15% are singletons. The sequenced material came from blood. The receptors come from a young woman with Graves' hyperthyroidism that later progressed to Graves' ophthalmopathy.

The chain employs TRBV12-3 or TRBV12-4 and TRBJ1-5; weak D call: TRBD1 (5 bases). V was pared by 1 base and J by 6 bases, with 13 bases between. This CDR3 spans 15 amino acids. The CDR3 region is CASSLGADQGQPQHF. The CDR3 DNA reads as TGTGCCAGCAGTTTAGGGGCAGATCAGGGTCAGCCCCAGCATTTT.

Concerning this clonotype itself: A junction boundary mismatches the germline segment, possibly from a read error. This rearrangement joins TRBV15 to TRBJ2-3; 11 bases match TRBD2. Germline CDR1 and CDR2: LNHNV and YYDKDF (reference sequence). The CDR3 runs 16 residues. CDR3 region: CATSRELAGERDMQYF. The CDR3, as DNA: TGTGCCACCAGCAGGGAACTAGCGGGAGAAAGGGATATGCAGTATTTT.

This clonotype was counted ten times or more. The J gene is TRBJ2-7, the V gene TRBV6-1; D gene uncertain. Trimming removed 8 bases at V and 0 bases at J, with 5 bases between. The CDR3 spans 11 residues. The V gene's germline CDR1 is MNHNS and CDR2 SASEGT. The CDR3 DNA reads TGTGCCAGCCTGTCCTCCTACGAGCAGTACTTC. Translating gives CASLSSYEQYF.